Listed below are T cell receptor beta chains from one sample, sequenced in a study of T cell repertoires in cytomegalovirus infection. One entry per CDR3 protein, called by TCRdb with MiXCR from the reads. The sample carries around 250,000 distinct CDR3 sequences, around 15% recorded once. What was sequenced was CD8+ T cells from PBMCs. These receptors were collected from a human donor in good health (CMV status not recorded). Some clones in this sample may be carry-over from other donors' samples. The CDR3 runs from the conserved cysteine through the conserved F or W. D genes are given only for firm matches. A row's size may be missing; if present it is once, few, many or a size class.

NA,TRBV28,NA,TRBJ2-7,CASSSPSGGGLIFTYEQYF,TGTGCCAGCAGTTCCCCCTCCGGCGGAGGGCTAATATTTACCTACGAGCAGTACTTC
NA,TRBV20-1,TRBD1,TRBJ1-2,CSASRGGNGYTF,TGCAGTGCTAGTCGAGGGGGCAATGGCTACACCTTC
few,TRBV12-5,NA,TRBJ1-2,CASAYGGTNYGYTF,TGTGCTAGTGCTTACGGGGGGACTAACTATGGCTACACCTTC
many,TRBV28,NA,TRBJ2-7,CASSPRVGHPEVPYEQYF,TGTGCCAGCAGTCCCCGGGTGGGACACCCGGAAGTCCCCTACGAGCAGTACTTC
few,TRBV20-1,TRBD1,TRBJ1-1,CSARELGQGTRNEAFF,TGCAGTGCTAGGGAACTCGGACAGGGGACGCGAAATGAAGCTTTCTTT
NA,TRBV6-8,TRBD2,TRBJ2-2,CASSYNLAGAGELFF,TGTGCCAGCAGTTATAATCTAGCGGGGGCCGGGGAGCTGTTTTTT
few,TRBV10-3,NA,TRBJ1-2,CAISDNYGYTF,TGTGCCATCAGTGACAACTATGGCTACACCTTC
few,TRBV7-9,TRBD1,TRBJ1-1,CASSGEDRAPVEAFF,TGTGCCAGCAGCGGAGAGGACAGGGCCCCTGTTGAAGCTTTCTTT
NA,TRBV20-1,TRBD2,TRBJ2-3,CSASRLAGDTQYF,TGCAGTGCTAGTAGACTAGCAGGAGATACGCAGTATTTT
NA,TRBV4-1,NA,TRBJ2-1,CASSRRNSTYNEQFF,TGCGCCAGCAGCCGGCGGAACAGTACCTACAATGAGCAGTTCTTC
NA,TRBV29-1,NA,TRBJ1-1,CSVEDHAGVGTEAFF,TGCAGCGTTGAAGATCACGCGGGGGTGGGCACTGAAGCTTTCTTT
many,TRBV10-3,NA,TRBJ1-2,CAISELGSAYGYTF,TGTGCCATCAGTGAGCTGGGTTCAGCCTATGGCTACACCTTC
few,TRBV19,NA,TRBJ1-1,CASSGHGAYNTEAFF,TGTGCCAGTAGTGGTCACGGGGCCTATAACACTGAAGCTTTCTTT
NA,TRBV7-2,NA,TRBJ2-3,CASSLLDQSTDTQYF,TGTGCCAGCAGCTTATTGGACCAAAGCACAGATACGCAGTATTTT
many,TRBV20-1,NA,TRBJ2-2,CSARTYGGGDTGELFF,TGCAGTGCTAGAACCTACGGGGGCGGTGACACCGGGGAGCTGTTTTTT
many,TRBV12-3/TRBV12-4,NA,TRBJ2-2,CASSLGDLPGQGLVSVGELFF,TGTGCCAGCAGTTTAGGAGATCTTCCCGGCCAGGGACTCGTCTCGGTCGGGGAGCTGTTTTTT
NA,TRBV11-3,NA,TRBJ2-5,CASSVSAQETQYF,TGTGCCAGCAGCGTCTCAGCCCAAGAGACCCAGTACTTC
many,TRBV6-4,TRBD2,TRBJ2-1,CASSDSSGGNEQFF,TGTGCCAGCAGTGACTCTAGCGGGGGCAATGAGCAGTTCTTC
NA,TRBV5-1,NA,TRBJ2-1,CASRWLDGALNEQFF,TGCGCCAGCAGGTGGTTGGATGGGGCGCTCAATGAGCAGTTCTTC
few,TRBV19,NA,TRBJ2-5,CASSIDRADTDPRQETQYF,TGTGCCAGTAGTATAGATCGGGCGGACACGGACCCGCGCCAAGAGACCCAGTACTTC
many,TRBV7-2,NA,TRBJ2-7,CASSLNPTTQYF,TGTGCCAGCAGCCTAAATCCGACCACTCAGTACTTC
NA,TRBV20-1,TRBD2,TRBJ2-1,CSARGWSGGSYNEQFF,TGCAGTGCTAGAGGGTGGAGCGGGGGCTCCTACAATGAGCAGTTCTTC
few,TRBV4-1,TRBD1,TRBJ1-3,CASSQGPWTGEDGNTIYF,TGCGCCAGCAGCCAAGGACCGTGGACAGGGGAAGATGGAAACACCATATATTTT
many,TRBV7-9,NA,TRBJ1-1,CASSLIRERVEAFF,TGTGCCAGCAGCTTGATCAGGGAGCGAGTTGAAGCTTTCTTT
few,TRBV20-1,NA,TRBJ2-7,CSARDLLGSTYEQYF,TGCAGTGCTAGAGATCTTTTAGGTAGTACCTACGAGCAGTACTTC
many,TRBV6-2/TRBV6-3,NA,TRBJ2-1,CASSSRGHNEQFF,TGTGCCAGCAGTTCCCGGGGACACAATGAGCAGTTCTTC
NA,TRBV19,NA,TRBJ2-6,CASSIVRGTHSGANVLTF,TGTGCCAGTAGTATTGTCCGGGGAACTCACTCTGGGGCCAACGTCCTGACTTTC
few,TRBV7-2,TRBD2,TRBJ2-7,CASSPGGGGSYEQYF,TGTGCCAGCAGCCCGGGAGGGGGGGGCTCCTACGAGCAGTACTTC
many,TRBV10-3,NA,TRBJ1-5,CASFGGGNQPQHF,TGTGCCTCTTTCGGGGGGGGCAATCAGCCCCAGCATTTT
NA,TRBV4-3,TRBD2,TRBJ2-7,CASSQELRGASYEQYF,TGCGCCAGCAGCCAAGAGTTGCGGGGGGCCTCCTACGAGCAGTACTTC
NA,TRBV5-1,NA,TRBJ2-3,CASSLAGGDTQYF,TGCGCCAGCAGCTTGGCCGGTGGCGATACGCAGTATTTT
NA,TRBV3-1,NA,TRBJ1-1,CASSQGGGADTEAFF,TGTGCCAGCAGCCAAGGAGGGGGTGCGGACACTGAAGCTTTCTTT
few,TRBV6-5,NA,TRBJ2-3,CASRNITRGRDTQYF,TGTGCCAGCCGAAATATCACCAGGGGAAGGGATACGCAGTATTTT
NA,TRBV6-5,TRBD1,TRBJ1-4,CASSSGSYPGGRGVGEKLFF,TGTGCCAGCAGTTCGGGTAGTTACCCAGGGGGCAGAGGAGTGGGTGAAAAACTGTTTTTT
NA,TRBV16,NA,TRBJ2-1,CASSQFSQIYNEQFF,TGTGCCAGCAGCCAATTTTCCCAGATATACAATGAGCAGTTCTTC
many,TRBV7-2,NA,TRBJ1-6,CASSLQRQGRSPLHF,TGTGCCAGCAGCTTACAGCGGCAGGGTCGGTCACCCCTCCACTTT
many,TRBV7-6,TRBD1,TRBJ1-5,CASSQGTGVSNQPQHF,TGTGCCAGCAGCCAAGGGACAGGGGTTAGCAATCAGCCCCAGCATTTT
NA,TRBV20-1,TRBD2,TRBJ2-5,CSARTSGGAESETQYF,TGCAGTGCTAGGACTAGCGGGGGGGCCGAATCAGAGACCCAGTACTTC
many,TRBV7-2,TRBD1,TRBJ1-1,CASNRETGDLTEAFF,TGTGCCAGCAACCGAGAGACAGGGGACCTCACTGAAGCTTTCTTT
many,TRBV14,NA,TRBJ2-1,CASSRRGLGNEQFF,TGTGCCAGCAGTCGAAGGGGGTTAGGCAATGAGCAGTTCTTC
NA,TRBV9,NA,TRBJ1-2,CASSVVEVLTLDRTDTHYGYTF,TGTGCCAGCAGCGTAGTTGAGGTGTTGACTCTCGACAGGACCGACACTCACTATGGCTACACCTTC
NA,TRBV6-5,NA,TRBJ2-2,CASSYSPGGELFF,TGTGCCAGCAGTTACTCACCCGGGGGAGAGCTGTTTTTT
few,TRBV11-2,NA,TRBJ1-3,CASSSGRGPPSGNTIYF,TGTGCCAGCAGCTCGGGCCGGGGGCCTCCGTCTGGAAACACCATATATTTT
many,TRBV7-3,NA,TRBJ2-3,CASSLGALAPDTQYF,TGTGCCAGCAGCTTAGGCGCCCTAGCCCCAGATACGCAGTATTTT
few,TRBV11-2,TRBD2,TRBJ2-3,CASSGGTSGGTDTQYF,TGTGCCAGCAGCGGGGGGACTAGCGGGGGCACAGATACGCAGTATTTT
few,TRBV24-1,NA,TRBJ2-2,CATSSTGELFF,TGTGCCACCAGTAGCACCGGGGAGCTGTTTTTT
many,TRBV4-1,TRBD1,TRBJ2-1,CASSQGQGMYNEQFF,TGCGCCAGCAGCCAAGGACAGGGGATGTACAATGAGCAGTTCTTC
NA,TRBV20-1,NA,TRBJ1-6,CSARNRDSSSYNSPLHF,TGCAGTGCTAGGAACAGGGATTCTAGCTCCTATAATTCACCCCTCCACTTT
few,TRBV6-2/TRBV6-3,TRBD1,TRBJ1-2,CASTYRDRGTDLYGYTF,TGTGCCAGCACCTACCGGGACAGGGGAACAGATTTGTATGGCTACACCTTC
few,TRBV7-8,NA,TRBJ1-2,CASSLDPAASYNYGYTF,TGTGCCAGCAGCTTAGACCCGGCAGCTTCCTATAACTATGGCTACACCTTC
NA,TRBV29-1,TRBD1,TRBJ2-7,CSVVIKSTGTYEQYF,TGCAGCGTTGTTATTAAATCGACAGGGACCTACGAGCAGTACTTC
once,TRBV7-9,TRBD1,TRBJ2-7,CASSLTGATYEQYF,TGTGCCAGCAGCTTGACAGGGGCTACCTACGAGCAGTACTTC
NA,TRBV5-8,TRBD1,TRBJ1-4,CASSLRDRTTNEKLFF,TGTGCCAGCAGCTTACGGGACAGGACAACTAATGAAAAACTGTTTTTT
many,TRBV7-2,TRBD1,TRBJ2-1,CASSSTGTTYNEQFF,TGTGCCAGCAGCTCGACAGGGACCACTTACAATGAGCAGTTCTTC
many,TRBV4-1,NA,TRBJ1-6,CASSPSQGANSPLHF,TGCGCCAGCAGTCCTTCTCAAGGGGCGAATTCACCCCTCCACTTT
NA,TRBV4-3,TRBD1,TRBJ1-1,CTSSQETGRHMNTEAFF,TGCACCAGCAGCCAAGAGACAGGGAGACATATGAACACTGAAGCTTTCTTT
NA,TRBV20-1,TRBD2,TRBJ2-7,CSARDQGEGYYEQYF,TGCAGTGCTAGAGATCAAGGGGAGGGATACTACGAGCAGTACTTC
many,TRBV7-8,NA,TRBJ1-1,CASSSPMDLTKNTEAFF,TGTGCCAGCAGCTCTCCTATGGACCTTACTAAGAACACTGAAGCTTTCTTT